Listed below are T cell receptor beta chains from one sample, sequenced in a study of shared clonotypes between healthy human individuals. Generated by immunoSEQ multiplex PCR, the TCRdb table keeps only in-frame clones and is missing some. The sample holds roughly 1,000,000 clones, approximately 78% seen once. Source material: memory CD4+ T cells from PBMCs. The receptor source for this set is a man younger than 30 in good health. Some clones in this sample may be carry-over from other donors' samples. The CDR3 runs from the conserved cysteine through the conserved F or W. A D gene is named only where the DNA matches it firmly. The size of a clone is reported for some rows only, either as once, few or many, or as a class for expanded clones.

d_gene: .
abundance: .
j_gene: TRBJ1-2
v_gene: TRBV12-1
CDR3aa: CASSTYLWDRGNYGYTF
CDR3nt: TGTGCCAGCAGCACCTATCTCTGGGACAGGGGTAACTATGGCTACACCTTC

d_gene: .
abundance: .
j_gene: TRBJ1-2
v_gene: TRBV11-2
CDR3aa: CASSLAGDYGYTF
CDR3nt: TGTGCCAGCAGCTTAGCAGGGGACTATGGCTACACCTTC

d_gene: TRBD2
abundance: .
j_gene: TRBJ2-2
v_gene: TRBV27
CDR3aa: CASSSPGGGRSTGELFF
CDR3nt: TGTGCCAGCAGTTCCCCCGGGGGGGGGCGCAGCACCGGGGAGCTGTTTTTT

d_gene: TRBD2
abundance: .
j_gene: TRBJ2-1
v_gene: TRBV7-9
CDR3aa: CASSLGVLAGEGYNEQFF
CDR3nt: TGTGCCAGCAGCTTAGGGGTGCTAGCGGGAGAGGGGTACAATGAGCAGTTCTTC

d_gene: .
abundance: .
j_gene: TRBJ1-5
v_gene: TRBV18
CDR3aa: CASSLGTNQPQHF
CDR3nt: TGTGCCAGCTCACTTGGAACGAACCAGCCCCAGCATTTT

d_gene: .
abundance: once
j_gene: TRBJ1-2
v_gene: TRBV15
CDR3aa: CATSRDPGLGYTF
CDR3nt: TGTGCCACCAGCAGAGATCCGGGCCTTGGCTACACCTTC

d_gene: .
abundance: .
j_gene: TRBJ2-7
v_gene: TRBV6-5
CDR3aa: CASSYSIPGYEQYF
CDR3nt: TGTGCCAGCAGTTACTCGATACCGGGCTACGAGCAGTACTTC

d_gene: .
abundance: .
j_gene: TRBJ1-4
v_gene: TRBV4-3
CDR3aa: CASSPQAAPATNEKLFF
CDR3nt: TGCGCCAGCAGCCCCCAGGCGGCTCCTGCAACTAATGAAAAACTGTTTTTT

d_gene: .
abundance: .
j_gene: TRBJ1-2
v_gene: TRBV2
CDR3aa: CASSEGGPNYGYTF
CDR3nt: TGTGCCAGCAGTGAAGGCGGGCCCAACTATGGCTACACCTTC

d_gene: .
abundance: .
j_gene: TRBJ1-1
v_gene: TRBV5-5
CDR3aa: CASSLLDTEAFF
CDR3nt: TGTGCCAGCAGCTTGCTGGACACTGAAGCTTTCTTT

d_gene: .
abundance: .
j_gene: TRBJ2-4
v_gene: TRBV7-2
CDR3aa: CASSLLAKNIQYF
CDR3nt: TGTGCCAGCAGCCTCCTAGCCAAAAACATTCAGTACTTC

d_gene: .
abundance: few
j_gene: TRBJ1-4
v_gene: TRBV5-3
CDR3aa: CARSFWSVPSIPTNEKLFF
CDR3nt: TGTGCCAGAAGCTTTTGGTCGGTACCTTCGATTCCAACTAATGAAAAACTGTTTTTT

d_gene: .
abundance: many
j_gene: TRBJ2-1
v_gene: TRBV7-2
CDR3aa: CASSASRASYNEQFF
CDR3nt: TGTGCCAGCAGCGCCTCACGGGCTTCCTACAATGAGCAGTTCTTC

d_gene: .
abundance: once
j_gene: TRBJ2-1
v_gene: TRBV5-1
CDR3aa: CASSSEGVRDEQFF
CDR3nt: TGCGCCAGCAGCTCGGAGGGGGTCCGCGATGAGCAGTTCTTC

d_gene: TRBD1
abundance: .
j_gene: TRBJ2-7
v_gene: TRBV27
CDR3aa: CASRGTGKAYEQYF
CDR3nt: TGTGCCAGCAGGGGGACAGGGAAAGCCTACGAGCAGTACTTC

d_gene: TRBD2
abundance: .
j_gene: TRBJ2-7
v_gene: TRBV2
CDR3aa: CASSDRTSGQMQQYF
CDR3nt: TGTGCCAGCAGCGACCGGACTAGCGGACAGATGCAGCAGTACTTC

d_gene: TRBD1
abundance: .
j_gene: TRBJ2-7
v_gene: TRBV18
CDR3aa: CASSETGYAEQYF
CDR3nt: TGTGCCAGCTCAGAGACAGGGTACGCCGAGCAGTACTTC

d_gene: .
abundance: .
j_gene: TRBJ2-6
v_gene: TRBV28
CDR3aa: CASRGSGANVLTF
CDR3nt: TGTGCCAGTCGGGGCTCTGGGGCCAACGTCCTGACTTTC

d_gene: .
abundance: .
j_gene: TRBJ2-1
v_gene: TRBV6-5
CDR3aa: CASSYSPGEYNEQFF
CDR3nt: TGTGCCAGCAGTTACTCCCCCGGGGAATACAATGAGCAGTTCTTC

d_gene: .
abundance: .
j_gene: TRBJ1-3
v_gene: TRBV2
CDR3aa: CASSLSGNTIYF
CDR3nt: TGTGCCAGCAGCCTCTCTGGAAACACCATATATTTT

d_gene: .
abundance: .
j_gene: TRBJ1-2
v_gene: TRBV4-2
CDR3aa: CASSQGAGTNYGYTF
CDR3nt: TGTGCCAGCAGCCAAGGTGCGGGGACTAACTATGGCTACACCTTC

d_gene: TRBD2
abundance: .
j_gene: TRBJ2-7
v_gene: TRBV7-3
CDR3aa: CASSLPGTSGSYGQYF
CDR3nt: TGTGCCAGCAGCTTACCCGGGACTAGCGGGAGCTACGGGCAGTACTTC

d_gene: TRBD2
abundance: .
j_gene: TRBJ2-2
v_gene: TRBV7-9
CDR3aa: CASSFLTSRGTGELFF
CDR3nt: TGTGCCAGCAGCTTCTTGACTAGCCGAGGCACCGGGGAGCTGTTTTTT

d_gene: .
abundance: .
j_gene: TRBJ2-1
v_gene: TRBV9
CDR3aa: CASSMDPHYNEQFF
CDR3nt: TGTGCCAGCAGCATGGACCCGCACTACAATGAGCAGTTCTTC

d_gene: .
abundance: .
j_gene: TRBJ2-7
v_gene: TRBV9
CDR3aa: CASSVGNSYEQYF
CDR3nt: TGTGCCAGCAGCGTAGGAAACTCCTACGAGCAGTACTTC

d_gene: .
abundance: few
j_gene: TRBJ1-2
v_gene: TRBV28
CDR3aa: CASSLYRDGYTF
CDR3nt: TGTGCCAGCAGTTTGTACAGGGATGGCTACACCTTC

d_gene: .
abundance: .
j_gene: TRBJ2-3
v_gene: TRBV6-5
CDR3aa: CASSNPAGTQYF
CDR3nt: TGTGCCAGCAGTAACCCCGCGGGGACGCAGTATTTT

d_gene: .
abundance: once
j_gene: TRBJ2-7
v_gene: TRBV25-1
CDR3aa: CASRGVRTYEQYF
CDR3nt: TGTGCCAGCAGGGGCGTTAGAACCTACGAGCAGTACTTC

d_gene: .
abundance: .
j_gene: TRBJ2-1
v_gene: TRBV19
CDR3aa: CASSPRGAGSYNEQFF
CDR3nt: TGTGCCAGTAGTCCCCGAGGGGCAGGGTCTTACAATGAGCAGTTCTTC

d_gene: TRBD1
abundance: .
j_gene: TRBJ1-2
v_gene: TRBV19
CDR3aa: CASRNWTGGVYGYTF
CDR3nt: TGTGCCAGTAGGAACTGGACAGGGGGGGTCTATGGCTACACCTTC

d_gene: .
abundance: few
j_gene: TRBJ1-2
v_gene: TRBV29-1
CDR3aa: CSAGESYGYTF
CDR3nt: TGCAGCGCAGGGGAATCCTATGGCTACACCTTC

d_gene: TRBD2
abundance: .
j_gene: TRBJ2-1
v_gene: TRBV5-1
CDR3aa: CASSTGGGGRFF
CDR3nt: TGCGCCAGCAGCACCGGCGGCGGGGGGAGGTTCTTC

d_gene: .
abundance: once
j_gene: TRBJ2-7
v_gene: TRBV19
CDR3aa: CASSRTAFSLNEQYF
CDR3nt: TGTGCCAGTAGCCGGACAGCTTTCTCTCTCAACGAGCAGTACTTC

d_gene: .
abundance: .
j_gene: TRBJ2-7
v_gene: TRBV30
CDR3aa: CAGSFGGWNEQYF
CDR3nt: TGTGCCGGATCGTTTGGGGGGTGGAACGAGCAGTACTTC

d_gene: TRBD2
abundance: .
j_gene: TRBJ2-1
v_gene: TRBV9
CDR3aa: CASSPRLAGGGAVTYNEQFF
CDR3nt: TGTGCCAGCAGCCCCCGACTAGCGGGAGGCGGGGCGGTAACCTACAATGAGCAGTTCTTC

d_gene: .
abundance: .
j_gene: TRBJ1-2
v_gene: TRBV6-1
CDR3aa: CASSEARTVYGYTF
CDR3nt: TGTGCCAGCAGTGAAGCTCGGACGGTGTATGGCTACACCTTC

d_gene: .
abundance: few
j_gene: TRBJ2-2
v_gene: TRBV7-3
CDR3aa: CASSLRQNTGELFF
CDR3nt: TGTGCCAGCAGCTTACGGCAGAACACCGGGGAGCTGTTTTTT

d_gene: .
abundance: .
j_gene: TRBJ1-4
v_gene: TRBV2
CDR3aa: CATVKDPSATNEKLFF
CDR3nt: TGTGCCACCGTGAAGGACCCCTCGGCAACTAATGAAAAACTGTTTTTT

d_gene: TRBD1
abundance: once
j_gene: TRBJ2-7
v_gene: TRBV28
CDR3aa: CASSGRDSSYEQYF
CDR3nt: TGTGCCAGCAGTGGCCGGGACAGCTCCTACGAGCAGTACTTC

d_gene: .
abundance: .
j_gene: TRBJ2-5
v_gene: TRBV11-2
CDR3aa: CASSPSGPLKTQYF
CDR3nt: TGTGCCAGCAGCCCCTCGGGCCCCTTGAAGACCCAGTACTTC

d_gene: .
abundance: .
j_gene: TRBJ2-3
v_gene: TRBV7-9
CDR3aa: CASSLVASTDTQYF
CDR3nt: TGTGCCAGCAGCTTAGTTGCTAGCACAGATACGCAGTATTTT

d_gene: .
abundance: .
j_gene: TRBJ2-7
v_gene: TRBV6-1
CDR3aa: CASSGGTSYEQYF
CDR3nt: TGTGCCAGCAGCGGCGGGACATCCTACGAGCAGTACTTC

d_gene: .
abundance: .
j_gene: TRBJ2-1
v_gene: TRBV11-3
CDR3aa: CASSWGLATAVQFF
CDR3nt: TGTGCCAGCAGCTGGGGACTGGCCACCGCGGTGCAGTTCTTC

d_gene: TRBD1
abundance: .
j_gene: TRBJ1-1
v_gene: TRBV27
CDR3aa: CASSLSLVTGGRVGTEAFF
CDR3nt: TGTGCCAGCAGTTTATCGCTCGTTACAGGGGGCCGGGTGGGCACTGAAGCTTTCTTT

d_gene: TRBD2
abundance: .
j_gene: TRBJ2-1
v_gene: TRBV23-1
CDR3aa: CASSQALAGRGNEQFF
CDR3nt: TGCGCCAGCAGTCAAGCTTTAGCGGGGAGAGGGAATGAGCAGTTCTTC

d_gene: TRBD2
abundance: .
j_gene: TRBJ2-7
v_gene: TRBV13
CDR3aa: CASRRREALYEQYF
CDR3nt: TGTGCCAGCCGGAGGCGGGAGGCGCTTTACGAGCAGTACTTC

d_gene: TRBD1
abundance: few
j_gene: TRBJ2-7
v_gene: TRBV30
CDR3aa: CAWSLQGSSYEQYF
CDR3nt: TGTGCCTGGAGTCTACAGGGGAGCTCCTACGAGCAGTACTTC